This TCR beta chain was recovered during a study of OX40 agonist ivuxolimab in advanced cancers. Germline loops: CDR1 SGHTA, CDR2 FQGNSA. The CDR3 totals 14 residues. Trimming took 8 bases from V and 1 from J, leaving 14 bases between them. Some clones are missing from TCRdb's copy, which holds only in-frame ones; the method was immunoSEQ multiplex PCR. The table lists fewer than 70,000 clones, 80% to 90% of them singletons. The chain is built from TRBV7-2 and TRBJ1-2; D not certain. The TCR comes from an adult with an advanced solid tumor such as melanoma, head and neck, liver or kidney cancer. The sample here was CD4+ or CD8+ T cells sorted from blood, taken in a trial of the OX40 agonist ivuxolimab. In nucleotides, the CDR3 is TGTGCCAGCTCGATAGGCCACCTTAACTATGGCTACACCTTC. Residues: CASSIGHLNYGYTF.